These 2 T cell receptor beta chains originate from one sample sequenced in a study of OX40 agonist ivuxolimab in advanced cancers. TCRdb's copy holds only in-frame clones and misses some; the assay was immunoSEQ multiplex PCR. The sample lists about 70,000 clones; 88% were seen once. The material sequenced was CD4+ or CD8+ T cells sorted from blood, taken in a trial of the OX40 agonist ivuxolimab. Receptor source: an adult with an advanced solid tumor such as melanoma, head and neck, liver or kidney cancer.

The chain combines TRBV6-6 with TRBJ2-2; possible D gene TRBD1, 6 bases. Germline V gives CDR1 MNHNY, CDR2 SVGAGI (reference sequence). The ends were cut back, 11 bases at V and 2 bases at J, with 18 bases in the middle. CDR3 length equals 15 residues. The CDR3 DNA follows: TGTGCCGCATCGGGGACATTGTCTAACACCGGGGAGCTGTTTTTT. Residues: CAASGTLSNTGELFF.

V is TRBV7-2 and J is TRBJ1-1, with D unclear. V was cut by 5 bases and J by 1 base, with 23 bases left in between. The CDR3 consists of 18 residues. Germline V gene sequence: CDR1 SGHTA, CDR2 FQGNSA. The CDR3 spells CASSPVMGNFVSNTEAFF. CDR3 bases: TGTGCCAGCAGCCCCGTCATGGGGAATTTTGTTTCGAACACTGAAGCTTTCTTT.